This section outlines one TCR beta chain sequence together with its context. Its cognate antigen has yet to be identified. No base quality values were provided; no much bigger clone lies one nucleotide off. This entry belongs to a study of sequential checkpoint blockade in melanoma (dated by TCRdb to about 2019). Concerning the study at large: Patients were assigned by 1:1 randomization to either first-line nivolumab followed by ipilimumab (arm A) or ipilimumab followed by nivolumab (arm B). Maintenance nivolumab came after both trial sequences. Broad study findings and their caveats: Validation of the response-prediction model combining TCR metrics and mutation burden is needed in larger, independent patient cohorts.

Ends trimmed: V by 4 bases, J by 5 bases; bases unmatched to a gene: 4. Its CDR3 holds 14 amino acids, cysteine through phenylalanine. The sequence is cut down to CDR3 DNA, 42 bases in frame from base 1. The germline V gene gives CDR1 as MRHNA and CDR2 as SNTAGT. The meaning of the sample's treatment or condition label: randomized to nivolumab then ipilimumab (arm A) or the reverse (arm B). No trial patient had received prior DNA-damaging chemotherapy. Live CD3+CD8+ cells negative for CD19 and CD56 were sorted from thawed PBMCs on a FACS Aria II flow cytometer. Samples came from patients with melanoma in CheckMate 064, a randomized, open-label phase II trial of sequential checkpoint blockade. Leukapheresis was used to collect peripheral blood mononuclear cells, which were then purified with Ficoll-Paque and frozen in human serum with roughly 10% DMSO. Right after sorting, the blood CD3+CD8+ cells were verified to be >95% pure, and DNA extraction followed.

TCRbeta CDR3 regions were immunosequenced from genomic DNA with the immunoSEQ Assay. Before high-throughput sequencing, the genomic DNA was amplified using bias-controlled multiplex PCR. The study's own analysis went as follows. To quantify the absolute abundance of each unique TCRbeta CDR3 region, the sequences were collapsed and filtered. Clonality was defined as 1 minus Pielou's evenness and was calculated using productive rearrangements only. A previously published method was used to identify clones whose frequencies were significantly greater in on-treatment samples than in baseline samples. Entries here come from immuneACCESS through TCRdb and include only in-frame sequences with V and J called. Some clones fail to appear in such tables; in the studies checked, an unresolved V gene covers under half of the shortfall, and the cause of the remainder is unknown. For V, J and clone size, that table is used; D and trimming come from the DNA. This sample has fewer than 25,000 clones in its table, and 75% to 90% of those were observed once. The top ten constitute around 25% of the sample.

Sequencing was performed on CD8+ T cells sorted from blood (inferred from file names), taken from a patient given nivolumab and ipilimumab in sequence. The sequence was collected from a human donor with melanoma. The chain uses TRBV6-4 and TRBJ2-7; 11 bases in the junction line up with TRBD2. The DNA sequence is TGTGCCAGCAGTGTACTAGCGGGAGCCCACGAGCAGTACTTC. Its protein is CASSVLAGAHEQYF.